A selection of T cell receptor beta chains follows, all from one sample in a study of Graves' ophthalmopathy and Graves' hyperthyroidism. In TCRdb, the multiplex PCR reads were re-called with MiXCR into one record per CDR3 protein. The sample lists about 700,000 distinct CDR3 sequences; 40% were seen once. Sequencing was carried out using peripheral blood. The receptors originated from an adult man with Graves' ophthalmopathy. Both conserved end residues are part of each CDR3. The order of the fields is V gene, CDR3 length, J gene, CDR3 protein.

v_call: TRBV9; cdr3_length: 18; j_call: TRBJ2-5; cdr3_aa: CASSVGNSGGISKETQYF
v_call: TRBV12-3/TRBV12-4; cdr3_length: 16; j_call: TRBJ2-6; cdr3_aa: CASSLYKGAGANVLTF
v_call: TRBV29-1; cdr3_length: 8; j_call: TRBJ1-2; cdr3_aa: CSLGGYTF
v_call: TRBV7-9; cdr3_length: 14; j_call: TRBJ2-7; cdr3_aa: CASSGQATPYEQYF
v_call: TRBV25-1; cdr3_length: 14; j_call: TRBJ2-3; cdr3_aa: CASIGGGRTDTQYF
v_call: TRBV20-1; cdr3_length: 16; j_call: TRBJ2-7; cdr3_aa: CSAREGSGSIPYEQYF
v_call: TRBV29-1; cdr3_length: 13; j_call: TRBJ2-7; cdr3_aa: CSAATGGLGEQYF
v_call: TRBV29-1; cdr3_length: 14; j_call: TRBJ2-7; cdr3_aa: CSVVSPYSSYEQYF
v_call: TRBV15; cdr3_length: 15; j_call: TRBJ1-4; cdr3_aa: CATSRDAPKSEKLFF
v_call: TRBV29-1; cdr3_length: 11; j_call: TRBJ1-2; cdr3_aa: CSAGPDYGYTF
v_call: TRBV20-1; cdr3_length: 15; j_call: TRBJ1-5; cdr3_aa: CSAPPGQGGDQPQHF
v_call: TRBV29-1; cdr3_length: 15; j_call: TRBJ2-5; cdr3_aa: CSAARDRGYGETQYF
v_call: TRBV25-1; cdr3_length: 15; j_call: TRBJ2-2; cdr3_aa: CASSLHRGLAGELFF
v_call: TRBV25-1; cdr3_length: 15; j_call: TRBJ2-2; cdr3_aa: CASSVNQGNSGELFF
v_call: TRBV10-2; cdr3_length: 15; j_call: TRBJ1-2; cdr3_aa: CASSESETGIGGYTF
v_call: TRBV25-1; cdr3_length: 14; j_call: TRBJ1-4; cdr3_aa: CASSDRSTNEKLFF
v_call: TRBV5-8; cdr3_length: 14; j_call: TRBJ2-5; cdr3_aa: CASRGPDGEKTQYF
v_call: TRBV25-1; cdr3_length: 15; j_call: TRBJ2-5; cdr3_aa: CASSRQDGGQETQYF
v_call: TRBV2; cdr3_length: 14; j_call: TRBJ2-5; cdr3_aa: CASKERGAQETQYF
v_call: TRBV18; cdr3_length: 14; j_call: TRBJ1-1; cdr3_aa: CASSLSKGYTEAFF
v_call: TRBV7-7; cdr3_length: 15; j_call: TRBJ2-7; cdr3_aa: CASSQRQGSSYEQYF
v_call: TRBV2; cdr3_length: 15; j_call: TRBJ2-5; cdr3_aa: CASSGWGSGGETQYF
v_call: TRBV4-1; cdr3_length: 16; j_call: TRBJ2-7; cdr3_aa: CARSQDRQGASYEQYF